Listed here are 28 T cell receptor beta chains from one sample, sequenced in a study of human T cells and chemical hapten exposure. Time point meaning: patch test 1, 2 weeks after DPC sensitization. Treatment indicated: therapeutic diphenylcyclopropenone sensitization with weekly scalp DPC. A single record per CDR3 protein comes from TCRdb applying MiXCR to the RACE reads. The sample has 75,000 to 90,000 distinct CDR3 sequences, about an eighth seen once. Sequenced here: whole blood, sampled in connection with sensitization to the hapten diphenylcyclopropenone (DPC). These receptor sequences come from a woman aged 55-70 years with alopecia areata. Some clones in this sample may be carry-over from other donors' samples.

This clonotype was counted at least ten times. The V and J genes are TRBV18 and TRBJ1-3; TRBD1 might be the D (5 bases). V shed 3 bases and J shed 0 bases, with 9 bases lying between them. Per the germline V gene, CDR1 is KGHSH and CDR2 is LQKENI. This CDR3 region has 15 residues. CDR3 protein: CASSPFDSSGNTIYF. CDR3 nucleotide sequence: TGTGCCAGCTCACCTTTTGACAGCTCTGGAAACACCATATATTTT.

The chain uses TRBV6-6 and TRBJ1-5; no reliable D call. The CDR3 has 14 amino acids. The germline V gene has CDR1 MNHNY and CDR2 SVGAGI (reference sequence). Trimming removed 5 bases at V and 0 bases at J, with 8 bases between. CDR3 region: CASSPVFSNQPQHF. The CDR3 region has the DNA TGTGCCAGCAGTCCCGTTTTTAGCAATCAGCCCCAGCATTTT.

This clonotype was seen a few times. CDR3 coding DNA: TGTGCCAGCAGCTTAGAAGGCGGTAACTATGGCTACACCTTC. This encodes CASSLEGGNYGYTF. This chain uses TRBV7-2 with TRBJ1-2; D unresolved. The CDR3 runs 14 residues. Germline lookup yields CDR1 SGHTA and CDR2 FQGNSA. The germline V and J ends were trimmed by 1 base and 1 base, with 7 bases remaining between them. The entire variable domain, with the rest obtained from reference TRBV7-2 and TRBJ1-2, is as follows: GAGVSQSPSNKVTEKGKDVELRCDPISGHTALYWYRQSLGQGLEFLIYFQGNSAPDKSGLPSDRFSAERTGGSVSTLTIQRTQQEDSAVYLCASSLEGGNYGYTFGSGTRLTVV.

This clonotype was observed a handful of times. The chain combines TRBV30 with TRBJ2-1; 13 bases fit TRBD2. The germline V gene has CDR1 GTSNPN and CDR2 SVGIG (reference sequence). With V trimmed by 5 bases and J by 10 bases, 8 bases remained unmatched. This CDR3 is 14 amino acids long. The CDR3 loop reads CAWGTSGDLREQFF. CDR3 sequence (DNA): TGTGCCTGGGGGACTAGCGGGGATCTTCGAGAGCAGTTCTTC.

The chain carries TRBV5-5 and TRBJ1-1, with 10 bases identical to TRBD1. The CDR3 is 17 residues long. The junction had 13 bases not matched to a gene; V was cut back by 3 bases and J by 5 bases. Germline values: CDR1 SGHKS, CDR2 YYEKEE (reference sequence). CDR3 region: CASSYRDRGRGWTEAFF. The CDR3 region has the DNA TGTGCCAGCAGCTATAGGGACAGGGGCCGGGGGTGGACTGAAGCTTTCTTT.

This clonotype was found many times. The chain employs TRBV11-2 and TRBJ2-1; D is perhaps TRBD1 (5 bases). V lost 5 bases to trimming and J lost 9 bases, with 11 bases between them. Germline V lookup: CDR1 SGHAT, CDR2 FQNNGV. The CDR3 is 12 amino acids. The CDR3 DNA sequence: TGTGCCAGCAGCCATCGAAGGGGTGAGCAGTTCTTC. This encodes CASSHRRGEQFF.

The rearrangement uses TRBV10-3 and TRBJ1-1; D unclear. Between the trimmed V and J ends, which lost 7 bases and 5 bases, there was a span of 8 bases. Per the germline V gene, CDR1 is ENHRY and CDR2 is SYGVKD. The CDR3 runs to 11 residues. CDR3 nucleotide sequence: TGTGCCATCATCTCGGGTACTGAAGCTTTCTTT. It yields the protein CAIISGTEAFF.

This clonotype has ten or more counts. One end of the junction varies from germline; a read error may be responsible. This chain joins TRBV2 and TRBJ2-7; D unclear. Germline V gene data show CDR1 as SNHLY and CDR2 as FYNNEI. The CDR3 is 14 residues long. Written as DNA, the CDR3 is TGTGCCAGCAGTGGGGGTCTAAGGTCCTCCGAGCAGTACTTC. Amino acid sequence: CASSGGLRSSEQYF.

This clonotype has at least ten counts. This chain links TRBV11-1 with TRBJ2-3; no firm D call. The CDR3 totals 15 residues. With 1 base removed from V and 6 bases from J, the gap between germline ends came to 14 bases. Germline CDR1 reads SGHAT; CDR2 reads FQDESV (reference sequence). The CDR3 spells CASSLESVVSDTQYF. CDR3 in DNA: TGTGCCAGCAGCTTAGAGTCGGTCGTTTCGGATACGCAGTATTTT.

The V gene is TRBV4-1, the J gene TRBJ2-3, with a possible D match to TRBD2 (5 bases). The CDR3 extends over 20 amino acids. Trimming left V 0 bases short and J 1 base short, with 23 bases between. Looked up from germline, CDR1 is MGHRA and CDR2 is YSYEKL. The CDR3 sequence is CASSQDAMGVRILGTDTQYF. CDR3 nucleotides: TGCGCCAGCAGCCAAGACGCTATGGGAGTTCGTATATTAGGCACAGATACGCAGTATTTT.

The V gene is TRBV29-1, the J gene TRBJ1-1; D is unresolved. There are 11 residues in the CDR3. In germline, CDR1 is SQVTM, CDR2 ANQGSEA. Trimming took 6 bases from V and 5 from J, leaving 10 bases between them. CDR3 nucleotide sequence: TGCAGCGTAGAAAAGCGGACTGAAGCTTTCTTT. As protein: CSVEKRTEAFF.

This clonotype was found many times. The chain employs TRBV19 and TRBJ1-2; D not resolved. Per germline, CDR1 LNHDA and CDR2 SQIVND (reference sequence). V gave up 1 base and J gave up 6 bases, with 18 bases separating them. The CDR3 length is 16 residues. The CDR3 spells CASSIGLTNIGHGYTF. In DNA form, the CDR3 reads TGTGCCAGTAGTATAGGCCTCACCAACATCGGCCATGGCTACACCTTC.

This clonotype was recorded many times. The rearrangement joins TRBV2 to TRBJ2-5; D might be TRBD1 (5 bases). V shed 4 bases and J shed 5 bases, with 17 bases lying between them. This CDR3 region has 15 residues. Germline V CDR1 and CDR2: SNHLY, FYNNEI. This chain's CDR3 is CASSVQLGASETQYF. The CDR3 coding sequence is TGTGCCAGCAGTGTGCAGCTTGGGGCCTCTGAGACCCAGTACTTC.

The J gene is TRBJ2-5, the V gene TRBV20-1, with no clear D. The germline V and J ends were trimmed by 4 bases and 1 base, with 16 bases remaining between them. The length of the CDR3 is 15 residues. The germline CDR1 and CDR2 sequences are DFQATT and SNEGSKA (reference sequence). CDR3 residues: CSANNPWQIQETQYF. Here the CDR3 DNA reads TGCAGTGCTAACAACCCTTGGCAGATCCAAGAGACCCAGTACTTC.

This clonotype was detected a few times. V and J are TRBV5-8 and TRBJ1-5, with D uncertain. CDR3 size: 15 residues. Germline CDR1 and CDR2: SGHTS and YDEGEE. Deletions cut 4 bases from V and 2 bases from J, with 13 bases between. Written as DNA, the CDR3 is TGTGCCAGCAGCCGAGAAGGCCTTGGCAATCAGCCCCAGCATTTT. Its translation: CASSREGLGNQPQHF.

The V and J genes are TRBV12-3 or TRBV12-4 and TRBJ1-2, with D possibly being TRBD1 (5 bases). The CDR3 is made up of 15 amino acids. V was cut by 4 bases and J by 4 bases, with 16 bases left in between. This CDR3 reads CASSSLLGGGYGYTF. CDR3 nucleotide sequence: TGTGCCAGCAGTTCGCTGTTGGGTGGGGGCTATGGCTACACCTTC.

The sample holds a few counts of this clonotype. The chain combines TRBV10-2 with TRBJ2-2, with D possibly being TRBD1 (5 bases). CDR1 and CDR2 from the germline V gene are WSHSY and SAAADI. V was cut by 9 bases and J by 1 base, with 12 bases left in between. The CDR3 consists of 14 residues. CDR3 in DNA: TGCGCCAGTCTAACGACAGTGAACACCGGGGAGCTGTTTTTT. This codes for CASLTTVNTGELFF.

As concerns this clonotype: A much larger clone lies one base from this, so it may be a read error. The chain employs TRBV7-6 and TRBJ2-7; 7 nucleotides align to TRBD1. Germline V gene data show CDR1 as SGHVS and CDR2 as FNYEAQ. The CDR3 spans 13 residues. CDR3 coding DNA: TGTGCCAGCAGCTCGCGATGGGACAGCGAGCGGTACTTC. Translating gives CASSSRWDSERYF.

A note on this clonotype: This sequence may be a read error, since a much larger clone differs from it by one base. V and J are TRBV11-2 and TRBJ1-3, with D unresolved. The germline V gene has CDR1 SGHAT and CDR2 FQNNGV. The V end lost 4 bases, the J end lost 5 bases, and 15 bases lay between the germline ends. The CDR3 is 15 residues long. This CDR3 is CASSSRSMARNTIYF. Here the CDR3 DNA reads TGTGCCAGCAGCTCCAGGTCAATGGCTAGAAACACCATATATTTT.

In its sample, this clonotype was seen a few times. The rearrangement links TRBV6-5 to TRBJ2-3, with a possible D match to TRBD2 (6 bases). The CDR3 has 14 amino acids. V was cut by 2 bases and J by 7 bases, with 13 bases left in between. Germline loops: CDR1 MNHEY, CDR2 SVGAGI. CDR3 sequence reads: CASSYPTGGYTQYF. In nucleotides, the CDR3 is TGTGCCAGCAGTTACCCTACTGGGGGGTATACGCAGTATTTT.

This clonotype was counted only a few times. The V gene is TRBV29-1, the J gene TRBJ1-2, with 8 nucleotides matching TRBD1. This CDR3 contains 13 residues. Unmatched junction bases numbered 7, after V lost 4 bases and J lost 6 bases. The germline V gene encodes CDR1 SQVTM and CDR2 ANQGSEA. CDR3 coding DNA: TGCAGCGTTGCCCTCGGACAGGGCGATGGCTACACCTTC. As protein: CSVALGQGDGYTF.

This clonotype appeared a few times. The CDR3 loop reads CASSTQTGLASPLHF. CDR3 nucleotide sequence: TGTGCCAGCAGCACGCAGACAGGGCTCGCTTCACCCCTCCACTTT. The chain combines TRBV9 with TRBJ1-6; 7 nucleotides match TRBD1. V shed 4 bases and J 9 bases; nucleotides not matched to a gene: 10. Germline V lookup: CDR1 SGDLS, CDR2 YYNGEE. The CDR3 runs 15 residues.

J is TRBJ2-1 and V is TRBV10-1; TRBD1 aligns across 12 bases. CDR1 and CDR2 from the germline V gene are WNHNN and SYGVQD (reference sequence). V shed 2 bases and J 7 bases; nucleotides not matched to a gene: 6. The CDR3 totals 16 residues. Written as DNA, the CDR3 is TGCGCCAGCAGTGAGGCCGGGACAGGGGGCTGGAATGAGCAGTTCTTC. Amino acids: CASSEAGTGGWNEQFF.

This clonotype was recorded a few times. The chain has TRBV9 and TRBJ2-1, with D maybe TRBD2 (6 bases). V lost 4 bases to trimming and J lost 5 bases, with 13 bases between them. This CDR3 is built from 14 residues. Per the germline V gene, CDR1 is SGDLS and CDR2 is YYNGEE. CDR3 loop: CASSPGLRDNEQFF. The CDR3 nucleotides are TGTGCCAGCAGCCCAGGACTACGTGACAATGAGCAGTTCTTC.

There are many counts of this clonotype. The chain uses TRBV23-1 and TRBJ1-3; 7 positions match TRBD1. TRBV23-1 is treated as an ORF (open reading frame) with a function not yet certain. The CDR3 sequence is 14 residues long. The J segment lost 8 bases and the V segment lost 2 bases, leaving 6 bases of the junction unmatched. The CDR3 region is CASSQMGTADTIYF. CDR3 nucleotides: TGCGCCAGCAGTCAAATGGGGACAGCGGACACCATATATTTT.

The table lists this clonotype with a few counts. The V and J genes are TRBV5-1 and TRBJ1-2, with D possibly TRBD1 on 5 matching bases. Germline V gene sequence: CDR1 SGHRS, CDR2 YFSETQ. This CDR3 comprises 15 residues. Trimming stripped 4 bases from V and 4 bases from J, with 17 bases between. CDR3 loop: CASSPGGATFYGYTF. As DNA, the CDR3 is TGCGCCAGCAGCCCAGGCGGGGCGACTTTCTATGGCTACACCTTC.

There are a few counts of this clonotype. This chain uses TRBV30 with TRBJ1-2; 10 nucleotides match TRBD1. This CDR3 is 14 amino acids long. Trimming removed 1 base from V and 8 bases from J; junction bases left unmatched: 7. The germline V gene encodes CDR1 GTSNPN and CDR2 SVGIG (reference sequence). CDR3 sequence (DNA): TGTGCCTGGAGTGCCCAGGGACAGGGGTTGGGCTACACCTTC. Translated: CAWSAQGQGLGYTF.

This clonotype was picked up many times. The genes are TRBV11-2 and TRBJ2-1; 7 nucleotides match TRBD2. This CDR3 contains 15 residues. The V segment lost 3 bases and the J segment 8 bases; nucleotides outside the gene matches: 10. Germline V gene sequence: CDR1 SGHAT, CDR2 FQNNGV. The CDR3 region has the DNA TGTGCCAGCAGCTTTACCCGCGGGGGTTCGTATGAGCAGTTCTTC. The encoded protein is CASSFTRGGSYEQFF.